The sequence of this T cell receptor (beta chain) was determined in a study of blood T cell repertoires in COVID-19. Looked up from germline, CDR1 is LGHDT and CDR2 is YNNKEL (reference sequence). V was cut by 0 bases and J by 0 bases, with 12 bases left in between. This CDR3 is built from 16 residues. Repertoires were generated with immunoSEQ multiplex PCR, while TCRdb's copy carries only in-frame clones and drops some. Among under 250,000 clones listed, 80% to 85% were seen once. This clonotype was sampled from a man aged 50-60 years with active or convalescent COVID-19. Sample: peripheral blood. V and J are TRBV3-1 (or the pseudogene TRBV3-2) and TRBJ2-7; a weak D match, TRBD1 (5 bases). The CDR3 DNA sequence: TGTGCCAGCAGCCAAGATACGTGGGGCCTCTCCTACGAGCAGTACTTC. Protein sequence: CASSQDTWGLSYEQYF.